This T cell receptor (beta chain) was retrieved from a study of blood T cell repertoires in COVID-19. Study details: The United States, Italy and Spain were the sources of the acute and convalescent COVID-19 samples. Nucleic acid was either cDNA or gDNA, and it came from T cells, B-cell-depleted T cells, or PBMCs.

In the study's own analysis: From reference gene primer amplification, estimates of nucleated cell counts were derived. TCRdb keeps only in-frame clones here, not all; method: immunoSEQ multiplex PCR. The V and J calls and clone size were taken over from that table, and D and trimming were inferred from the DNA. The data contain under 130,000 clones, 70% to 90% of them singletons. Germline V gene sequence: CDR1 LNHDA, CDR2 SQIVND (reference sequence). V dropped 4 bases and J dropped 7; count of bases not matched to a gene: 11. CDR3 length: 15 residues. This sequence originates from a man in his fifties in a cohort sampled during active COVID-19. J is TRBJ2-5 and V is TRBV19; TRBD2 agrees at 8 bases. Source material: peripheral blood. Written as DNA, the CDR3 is TGTGCCAGTAGTAACGGGGGGGTTTCCGGCGGGACCCAGTACTTC. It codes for CASSNGGVSGGTQYF.